This passage covers 20 T cell receptor beta chains from one sample sequenced in a study of T cell changes during pregnancy in multiple sclerosis. Some clones are missing from TCRdb's copy, which holds only in-frame ones; the method was immunoSEQ multiplex PCR. There are fewer than 85,000 clones in the sample; roughly 92% occur only once, and roughly 2% lies in the top ten. This specimen was peripheral blood, taken in the second trimester of pregnancy. These TCRs come from a female donor with multiple sclerosis, enrolled in a pregnancy study.

The V and J genes are TRBV4-1 and TRBJ2-7, with 7 bases fitting TRBD2. The germline gives CDR1 MGHRA, CDR2 YSYEKL. Trimming took 0 bases from V and 0 from J; bases not matched to a gene: 11. The CDR3 is made up of 18 amino acids. CDR3 nucleotide sequence: TGCGCCAGCAGCCAAGATCAGACGGACGGGGGGAGCTCCTACGAGCAGTACTTC. This gives the protein CASSQDQTDGGSSYEQYF.

The chain carries TRBV27 and TRBJ1-2; D is unclear. CDR3 length: 13 residues. Germline values: CDR1 MNHEY, CDR2 SMNVEV (reference sequence). Trimming removed 6 bases at V and 4 bases at J, with 12 bases between. Here the CDR3 reads CASSPTFGYGYTF. DNA of the CDR3: TGTGCCAGCAGCCCTACTTTTGGCTATGGCTACACCTTC.

This sequence joins TRBV7-2 and TRBJ2-7; possibly TRBD1 for D (6 bases). The CDR3 consists of 18 residues. Germline CDR1 and CDR2: SGHTA and FQGNSA. The V gene lost 2 bases and the J gene lost 3 bases, with 23 bases spanning the gap. In nucleotides, the CDR3 is TGTGCCAGCAGCTTATGGGGGCCTGGGGACGCGGCTATCTACGAGCAGTACTTC. It encodes CASSLWGPGDAAIYEQYF.

The rearrangement joins TRBV19 to TRBJ2-1, with a possible D match to TRBD1 (7 bases). The CDR3 covers 16 residues. V was shortened by 3 bases and J by 9 bases, with 21 bases between the two germline ends. Germline V gene lookup returns CDR1 LNHDA and CDR2 SQIVND (reference sequence). CDR3 region: CASSIRGVGGTGEQFF. The CDR3 nucleotides are TGTGCCAGTAGTATCAGGGGGGTGGGGGGTACTGGTGAGCAGTTCTTC.

V is TRBV6-1 and J is TRBJ2-7, with a weak D call TRBD1 (5 bases). The V gene lost 6 bases and the J gene lost 3 bases, with 18 bases spanning the gap. There are 15 residues in the CDR3. Germline V lookup: CDR1 MNHNS, CDR2 SASEGT. The chain's CDR3 is CASRISPDSFYEQYF. As DNA, the CDR3 is TGTGCCAGCAGGATTAGCCCCGACAGTTTCTACGAGCAGTACTTC.

The genes are TRBV7-9 and TRBJ2-7; 9 nucleotides align to TRBD1. CDR3 length equals 17 residues. J gave up 6 bases and V 2 bases, and 14 bases lay outside the gene matches. Germline CDR1 and CDR2: SEHNR and FQNEAQ (reference sequence). The CDR3 DNA reads TGTGCCAGCAGCTTACGATCCGGGACAGGGCGATCTAGCGAGCAGTACTTC. This encodes CASSLRSGTGRSSEQYF.

The rearrangement links TRBV2 to TRBJ1-1, with D unclear. The CDR3 length is 16 residues. Trimming took off 5 bases at V and 4 bases at J, with 20 bases between the two ends. Germline V CDR1 and CDR2: SNHLY, FYNNEI. The CDR3 sequence is CASSRDTTQLGTEAFF. CDR3 DNA: TGTGCCAGCAGTCGAGATACCACTCAACTCGGCACTGAAGCTTTCTTT.

The CDR3 DNA sequence: TGTGCCAGCAGCTTAACGACAGGGTCCTTTCGAGAGACCCAGTACTTC. This sequence encodes CASSLTTGSFRETQYF. The V call is TRBV5-6, the J call TRBJ2-5; 7 nucleotides agree with TRBD1. In germline, CDR1 is SGHDT, CDR2 YYEEEE. The length of the CDR3 is 16 residues. Trimming at V came to 2 bases and at J to 4 bases, leaving 11 bases not matched to a gene.

The chain couples TRBV19 to TRBJ1-1; a weak D match, TRBD1 (5 bases). This CDR3 spans 17 amino acids. V lost 3 bases, J lost 0 bases, and 17 bases lay in between. Germline V gives CDR1 LNHDA, CDR2 SQIVND (reference sequence). For the CDR3, the DNA is TGTGCCAGTAGTATGAAGGACACCCCACCGATGAACACTGAAGCTTTCTTT. It yields the protein CASSMKDTPPMNTEAFF.

This chain connects TRBV28 to TRBJ1-5; D not certain. The CDR3 extends over 16 amino acids. V lost 3 bases and J 6 bases, leaving 18 bases between the germline ends. From germline, CDR1 is MDHEN and CDR2 SYDVKM. CDR3 DNA sequence: TGTGCCAGCAGTTTTTCTCCGCCTGACGGGAGTCAGCCCCAGCATTTT. Residues: CASSFSPPDGSQPQHF. Variable domain in full (rest from reference TRBV28 and TRBJ1-5): DVKVTQSSRYLVKRTGEKVFLECVQDMDHENMFWYRQDPGLGLRLIYFSYDVKMKEKGDIPEGYSVSREKKERFSLILESASTNQTSMYLCASSFSPPDGSQPQHFGDGTRLSIL.

The genes are TRBV30 and TRBJ1-5; no definite D call. Trimming took 2 bases from V and 2 from J, leaving 19 bases between them. CDR3 size: 17 residues. CDR1 and CDR2 (germline): GTSNPN, SVGIG (reference sequence). The CDR3: CAWSPIGPGGGNQPQHF. CDR3 sequence (DNA): TGTGCCTGGAGTCCCATCGGACCTGGAGGTGGCAATCAGCCCCAGCATTTT.

The V and J genes are TRBV28 and TRBJ2-3, with TRBD2 identical over 11 bases. Germline V gene lookup returns CDR1 MDHEN and CDR2 SYDVKM. V shed 7 bases and J 7 bases; nucleotides not matched to a gene: 10. The CDR3 extends over 15 amino acids. The CDR3 loop is CASTRGSSGRNTQYF. Written as DNA, the CDR3 is TGTGCCAGCACCCGAGGGTCTAGCGGGAGGAATACGCAGTATTTT. The full variable domain, in which reference TRBV28 and TRBJ2-3 provide the parts outside the CDR3, is DVKVTQSSRYLVKRTGEKVFLECVQDMDHENMFWYRQDPGLGLRLIYFSYDVKMKEKGDIPEGYSVSREKKERFSLILESASTNQTSMYLCASTRGSSGRNTQYFGPGTRLTVL.

This chain links TRBV19 with TRBJ1-5; weak D call: TRBD1 (6 bases). CDR3 length: 15 amino acids. Germline-derived CDR1 and CDR2 are LNHDA and SQIVND (reference sequence). V was pared by 5 bases and J by 10 bases, with 21 bases between. This CDR3 reads CASSPTDTGYPPQHF. In DNA form, the CDR3 reads TGTGCCAGTAGTCCAACCGATACAGGGTACCCACCCCAGCATTTT.

The chain combines TRBV5-1 with TRBJ1-4; TRBD1 matches at 7 bases. V shed 3 bases and J 4 bases; nucleotides not matched to a gene: 6. Germline values: CDR1 SGHRS, CDR2 YFSETQ. The CDR3 sequence is 15 residues long. CDR3 in DNA: TGCGCCAGCAGCTCGGGGGACAGCCATAATGAAAAACTGTTTTTT. Translating it yields CASSSGDSHNEKLFF. The variable domain in full, with the rest retrieved from reference TRBV5-1 and TRBJ1-4, is KAGVTQTPRYLIKTRGQQVTLSCSPISGHRSVSWYQQTPGQGLQFLFEYFSETQRNKGNFPGRFSGRQFSNSRSEMNVSTLELGDSALYLCASSSGDSHNEKLFFGSGTQLSVL.

The chain combines TRBV9 with TRBJ2-1; D possibly corresponds to TRBD1 (5 bases). Germline CDR1 reads SGDLS; CDR2 reads YYNGEE. V gave up 0 bases and J gave up 6 bases, with 13 bases separating them. The length of the CDR3 is 15 residues. Written as DNA, the CDR3 is TGTGCCAGCAGCGTAGAGGCAGGGATTCTCAATGAGCAGTTCTTC. Its protein product is CASSVEAGILNEQFF.

This clone was recorded once. The chain couples TRBV6-5 to TRBJ2-5; 7 bases line up with TRBD1. Per the germline V gene, CDR1 is MNHEY and CDR2 is SVGAGI. The CDR3 covers 12 residues. V shed 10 bases, J shed 4 bases, and the junction held 6 bases outside the gene matches. The CDR3 DNA reads TGTGCCACCACGACAGGGCGAGAGACCCAGTACTTC. Translation: CATTTGRETQYF.

This clone was seen only once. The sample holds other DNA sequences that translate to the same CDR3. This sequence joins TRBV7-3 and TRBJ1-1, with TRBD1 as a possible D gene (6 bases). V gave up 2 bases and J gave up 4 bases, with 11 bases separating them. This CDR3 spans 14 amino acids. Germline loops: CDR1 SGHTA, CDR2 FQGTGA. The CDR3 nucleotides read TGTGCCAGCAGCTTAGTTGGGGGCCGCACTGAAGCTTTCTTT. Translation: CASSLVGGRTEAFF. The variable domain in full, completed from reference TRBV7-3 and TRBJ1-1, reads GAGVSQTPSNKVTEKGKYVELRCDPISGHTALYWYRQSLGQGPEFLIYFQGTGAADDSGLPNDRFFAVRPEGSVSTLKIQRTERGDSAVYLCASSLVGGRTEAFFGQGTRLTVV.

This clone was detected only once. The chain couples TRBV5-1 to TRBJ1-1; 10 bases fit TRBD1. Germline CDR1 reads SGHRS; CDR2 reads YFSETQ. The CDR3 runs to 17 residues. Trimming took 4 bases from V and 5 from J; bases not matched to a gene: 14. The DNA of the CDR3 is TGCGCCAGCAGCGATCGACAGGGGGCTTTGGAGGGGACTGAAGCTTTCTTT. Its translation: CASSDRQGALEGTEAFF.

The rearrangement joins TRBV12-5 to TRBJ2-1; D ambiguous. The germline V gene encodes CDR1 LGHNT and CDR2 FRNRAP. The CDR3 covers 12 residues. Between the trimmed V and J ends, which lost 6 bases and 6 bases, there was a span of 9 bases. Written as DNA, the CDR3 is TGTGCTAGTGGGACTTTGGGCAATGAGCAGTTCTTC. Translating gives CASGTLGNEQFF. Looking up the rest from reference TRBV12-5 and TRBJ2-1 gives the full variable domain: DARVTQTPRHKVTEMGQEVTMRCQPILGHNTVFWYRQTMMQGLELLAYFRNRAPLDDSGMPKDRFSAEMPDATLATLKIQPSEPRDSAVYFCASGTLGNEQFFGPGTRLTVL.

The V gene is TRBV5-1, the J gene TRBJ2-7; a possible D gene is TRBD2 (5 bases). The CDR3 has 13 residues. Germline CDR1 SGHRS, CDR2 YFSETQ. V shed 6 bases and J shed 2 bases, with 12 bases lying between them. CDR3 in DNA: TGCGCCAGCACCCCGACGGAGGCCTACGAGCAGTACTTC. Protein sequence: CASTPTEAYEQYF.